The 24 T cell receptor beta chains in this list originate from one sample, sequenced in a study of vaccination effects on CD4 cells after COVID-19. Clones were sequenced by immunoSEQ multiplex PCR, and TCRdb holds only the in-frame ones, with some missing. In the table there are around 28,000 clones, 69% of which are singletons. These TCRs' antigens remain unknown. Antigen-specific CD4+ T cells were expanded with viral peptide pools in the ViraFEST assay before sequencing. Culture proceeded for under twelve days, and CD4+ T cells were then isolated. By PCR, the person was confirmed to have had SARS-CoV-2 infection between March and December 2020. This material consisted of CD4+ T cells from PBMCs cultured with SARS-CoV-2 spike peptides, taken before COVID-19 vaccination. The receptor set was obtained from a human donor who had a prior SARS-CoV-2 infection.

The CDR3 nucleotides are TGCGCCAGCAAATTTCAGGCCAGCTCCTACGAGCAGTACTTC. Translated: CASKFQASSYEQYF. J is TRBJ2-7 and V is TRBV10-2, with D unresolved. V was trimmed by 7 bases and J by 0 bases, leaving 13 bases between them. This CDR3 has 14 residues. The germline CDR1 and CDR2 sequences are WSHSY and SAAADI.

V usage is TRBV7-3 and J usage is TRBJ1-1; D is ambiguous. The CDR3 length is 14 residues. Germline lookup yields CDR1 SGHTA and CDR2 FQGTGA. V lost 2 bases, J lost 2 bases, and 9 bases lay in between. CDR3 protein: CASSLGAGNTEAFF. The CDR3 DNA sequence: TGTGCCAGCAGCTTAGGTGCAGGAAACACTGAAGCTTTCTTT.

The genes are TRBV19 and TRBJ1-1, with D possibly matching TRBD1 (6 bases). The CDR3 is made up of 16 amino acids. Germline V gene data show CDR1 as LNHDA and CDR2 as SQIVND (reference sequence). The V end lost 1 base, the J end lost 4 bases, and 16 bases lay between the germline ends. The CDR3 DNA sequence: TGTGCCAGTAGTATAGGGGCCACAGGGCGCGGCACTGAAGCTTTCTTT. This codes for CASSIGATGRGTEAFF.

This chain uses TRBV4-1 with TRBJ1-6, with 10 nucleotides matching TRBD1. V was pared by 0 bases and J by 9 bases, with 5 bases of the junction left unmatched. Germline V gene sequence: CDR1 MGHRA, CDR2 YSYEKL. The CDR3 contains 16 residues. The chain's CDR3 is CASSQDKGQGFSPLHF. The CDR3 DNA follows: TGCGCCAGCAGCCAAGATAAGGGACAGGGGTTTTCACCCCTCCACTTT.

The CDR3 DNA reads as TGTGCCAGCAGCCAAGACAGGAAGGGGTATGGCTACACCTTC. As protein: CASSQDRKGYGYTF. V usage is TRBV3-1 (or the pseudogene TRBV3-2) and J usage is TRBJ1-2; weak D call: TRBD1 (5 bases). Trimming left V 0 bases short and J 5 bases short, with 10 bases between. The CDR3 is 14 amino acids. Germline CDR1 LGHDT, CDR2 YNNKEL (reference sequence).

This clone has a handful of counts. The V gene is TRBV6-2 or TRBV6-3, the J gene TRBJ1-6; the D is unclear. Germline CDR1 MNHEY, CDR2 SVGEGT. The CDR3 totals 13 residues. V gave up 5 bases and J gave up 11 bases, with 13 bases separating them. The DNA for the CDR3 is TGTGCCAGCAGTATGGGTGGGCTCCCACCCCTCCACTTT. Translating it yields CASSMGGLPPLHF.

Only one count was recorded for this clone. V usage is TRBV6-5 and J usage is TRBJ2-1; TRBD2 agrees at 7 bases. This CDR3 has 12 amino acids. Unmatched junction bases numbered 6, after V lost 8 bases and J lost 8 bases. Germline assignment: CDR1 MNHEY and CDR2 SVGAGI. CDR3 bases: TGTGCCAGCGGGAGGGGTGGCTATGAGCAGTTCTTC. Residues: CASGRGGYEQFF.

This clone was picked up one time. The chain recombines TRBV7-3 with TRBJ2-1, with D possibly matching TRBD2 (5 bases). CDR3 size: 13 residues. Germline CDR1 is SGHTA and CDR2 is FQGTGA. V was cut by 0 bases and J by 9 bases, with 9 bases left in between. The CDR3 spells CASSLTGATEQFF. Written as DNA, the CDR3 is TGTGCCAGCAGCTTAACGGGAGCTACTGAGCAGTTCTTC.

The CDR3 here is CASSDGVGATDTQYF. CDR3 in DNA: TGTGCCAGCAGTGACGGGGTGGGGGCCACAGATACGCAGTATTTT. The chain uses TRBV6-4 and TRBJ2-3; a possible D gene is TRBD1 (6 bases). Trimming cost V 2 bases and J 2 bases, with 11 bases left between them. This CDR3 region has 15 residues. Germline V gene data show CDR1 as MRHNA and CDR2 as SNTAGT.

V usage is TRBV2 and J usage is TRBJ1-1, with TRBD1 identical over 7 bases. CDR1 is SNHLY, CDR2 FYNNEI, per germline. Losses at the gene ends were 5 bases for V and 0 bases for J; bases not matched to a gene: 12. This CDR3 comprises 17 residues. CDR3 nucleotides: TGTGCCAGCAGTCCTAGCGTCGGACAGGTCCTGAACACTGAAGCTTTCTTT. Translating gives CASSPSVGQVLNTEAFF. The whole variable domain, filled in from reference TRBV2 and TRBJ1-1, reads EPEVTQTPSHQVTQMGQEVILRCVPISNHLYFYWYRQILGQKVEFLVSFYNNEISEKSEIFDDQFSVERPDGSNFTLKIRSTKLEDSAMYFCASSPSVGQVLNTEAFFGQGTRLTVV.

V is TRBV7-8 and J is TRBJ1-1; maybe TRBD1 (5 bases). With 1 base removed from V and 1 base from J, the gap between germline ends came to 7 bases. The CDR3 consists of 14 residues. Germline V CDR1 and CDR2: SGHVS, FQNEAQ. CDR3 region: CASSLGDENTEAFF. The CDR3 DNA follows: TGTGCCAGCAGCTTAGGGGACGAGAACACTGAAGCTTTCTTT. The variable domain in full, with the rest retrieved from reference TRBV7-8 and TRBJ1-1, is GAGVSQSPRYKVAKRGQDVALRCDPISGHVSLFWYQQALGQGPEFLTYFQNEAQLDKSGLPSDRFFAERPEGSVSTLKIQRTQQEDSAVYLCASSLGDENTEAFFGQGTRLTVV.

This chain joins TRBV11-2 and TRBJ2-1; D possibly corresponds to TRBD2 (5 bases). V lost 1 base and J 6 bases, leaving 16 bases between the germline ends. The CDR3 is 16 amino acids. Germline V gives CDR1 SGHAT, CDR2 FQNNGV. CDR3 loop: CASSLVGLYSRNEQFF. The CDR3 DNA follows: TGTGCCAGCAGCTTAGTCGGACTTTATTCCCGCAATGAGCAGTTCTTC.

The V and J genes are TRBV7-2 and TRBJ1-2; 7 bases match TRBD1. The CDR3 runs to 13 residues. The V gene's germline CDR1 is SGHTA and CDR2 FQGNSA. After removal of 5 bases from V and 3 bases from J, the junction contained 3 bases not matched to a gene. The CDR3 DNA reads TGTGCCAGCAGCCGCCAGGGGGACTATGGCTACACCTTC. This sequence encodes CASSRQGDYGYTF.

The chain recombines TRBV18 with TRBJ2-2; 10 positions match TRBD2. J gave up 15 bases and V 6 bases, and 10 bases lay outside the gene matches. CDR1 and CDR2 from the germline V gene are KGHSH and LQKENI. This CDR3 region has 13 residues. As DNA, the CDR3 is TGTGCCAGCTCCCCATCGCTAGCGGGAGTGTTGTTTTTT. This codes for CASSPSLAGVLFF.

This chain uses TRBV30 with TRBJ2-6; TRBD1 matches at 9 bases. The V gene end was trimmed by 3 bases and the J gene end by 2 bases; junction bases not matched to a gene: 14. Per the germline V gene, CDR1 is GTSNPN and CDR2 is SVGIG (reference sequence). This CDR3 is built from 19 residues. CDR3 sequence: CAWRPDKRDRDPGANVLTF. As DNA, the CDR3 is TGTGCCTGGAGACCCGACAAAAGGGACAGGGATCCTGGGGCCAACGTCCTGACTTTC.

This chain uses TRBV6-4 with TRBJ2-6; TRBD1 might be the D (6 bases). The V gene lost 2 bases and the J gene lost 0 bases, with 11 bases spanning the gap. Germline V lookup: CDR1 MRHNA, CDR2 SNTAGT. The CDR3 runs to 17 residues. The CDR3 protein is CASSDTGSDSGANVLTF. The CDR3 DNA sequence: TGTGCCAGCAGTGACACAGGGTCCGACTCTGGGGCCAACGTCCTGACTTTC.

The V call is TRBV30, the J call TRBJ2-3; 10 nucleotides match TRBD2. The CDR3 length is 15 residues. V lost 6 bases, J lost 3 bases, and 9 bases stayed unmatched. The V gene's germline CDR1 is GTSNPN and CDR2 SVGIG (reference sequence). CDR3 coding DNA: TGTGCCTGCCCCGGGGCTAGCGGGGGAACAGATACGCAGTATTTT. Its protein product is CACPGASGGTDTQYF.

The rearrangement links TRBV7-2 to TRBJ2-7, with D perhaps TRBD2 (5 bases). The germline CDR1 and CDR2 sequences are SGHTA and FQGNSA. The CDR3 has 15 residues. The germline V and J ends were trimmed by 4 bases and 0 bases, with 13 bases remaining between them. The CDR3 DNA sequence: TGTGCCAGCAGCTCCCCCCGGGGTTACTCCTACGAGCAGTACTTC. Encoded protein: CASSSPRGYSYEQYF.

The chain couples TRBV3-1 (or the pseudogene TRBV3-2) to TRBJ2-7; D remains ambiguous. V was shortened by 5 bases and J by 0 bases, with 2 bases between the two germline ends. The germline V gene encodes CDR1 LGHDT and CDR2 YNNKEL (reference sequence). There are 11 residues in the CDR3. The CDR3 DNA sequence: TGTGCCAGCAGCGTCTCCTACGAGCAGTACTTC. It encodes CASSVSYEQYF.

The chain combines TRBV30 with TRBJ1-2; 10 positions agree with TRBD1. Per germline, CDR1 GTSNPN and CDR2 SVGIG (reference sequence). V shed 3 bases and J 5 bases; nucleotides not matched to a gene: 6. This CDR3 has 14 residues. The CDR3 here is CAWRVGQGMYGYTF. The CDR3 nucleotides read TGTGCCTGGAGAGTGGGACAGGGGATGTATGGCTACACCTTC.

For the CDR3, the DNA is TGTGCCAGCAGCTCCGACAGGTCCTACAATGAGCAGTTCTTC. Residues: CASSSDRSYNEQFF. The chain uses TRBV7-2 and TRBJ2-1; D is perhaps TRBD1 (6 bases). The length of the CDR3 is 14 residues. V lost 4 bases and J lost 1, with 8 bases in between. Germline CDR1 is SGHTA and CDR2 is FQGNSA. Filled out from reference TRBV7-2 and TRBJ2-1, the complete variable domain reads GAGVSQSPSNKVTEKGKDVELRCDPISGHTALYWYRQSLGQGLEFLIYFQGNSAPDKSGLPSDRFSAERTGGSVSTLTIQRTQQEDSAVYLCASSSDRSYNEQFFGPGTRLTVL.

The genes are TRBV5-1 and TRBJ2-7, with 11 bases identical to TRBD1. The CDR3 contains 14 residues. Germline V gene lookup returns CDR1 SGHRS and CDR2 YFSETQ. V was pared by 5 bases and J by 2 bases, with 3 bases of the junction left unmatched. For the CDR3, the DNA is TGCGCCAGCAGGGGACAGGGGGGAACCTACGAGCAGTACTTC. It is translated as CASRGQGGTYEQYF.

J is TRBJ1-2 and V is TRBV12-3 or TRBV12-4, with 8 nucleotides matching TRBD1. The CDR3 consists of 12 residues. The V segment lost 4 bases and the J segment 8 bases; nucleotides outside the gene matches: 3. The CDR3 bases are TGTGCCAGCAGTTCGAACAGGGGGGGCTACACCTTC. It specifies CASSSNRGGYTF.

The chain recombines TRBV9 with TRBJ2-1, with D possibly being TRBD1 or TRBD2 (6 bases each). This CDR3 region has 15 residues. Per the germline V gene, CDR1 is SGDLS and CDR2 is YYNGEE. V was trimmed by 0 bases and J by 5 bases, leaving 12 bases between them. CDR3 amino acids: CASSVAVRGHNEQFF. In DNA form, the CDR3 reads TGTGCCAGCAGCGTAGCTGTCCGGGGGCACAATGAGCAGTTCTTC.